The 13 T cell receptor beta chains below come from one sample, sequenced in a study of T-cell memory formation after mild COVID-19. TCRdb re-derived calls from the 5' RACE reads in MiXCR, one entry per CDR3 protein. The sample yields roughly 110,000 distinct CDR3 sequences, over 13% seen once. The sample was PBMCs or a T cell subset sorted from them (not recorded which). The origin of the receptors is a man aged 18 to 29 who had mild COVID-19 (a few samples of this study predate the infection). Cell type and time point are not known.

This clonotype showed up just a few times. V and J are TRBV11-2 and TRBJ1-5; D is ambiguous. Germline lookup yields CDR1 SGHAT and CDR2 FQNNGV. V was cut by 1 base and J by 0 bases, with 10 bases left in between. CDR3 length equals 16 residues. This CDR3 reads CASSLGKDGSNQPQHF. Written as DNA, the CDR3 is TGTGCCAGCAGCTTAGGCAAGGACGGTAGCAATCAGCCCCAGCATTTT. Using reference TRBV11-2 and TRBJ1-5 for the parts outside the CDR3, the full variable domain is EAGVAQSPRYKIIEKRQSVAFWCNPISGHATLYWYQQILGQGPKLLIQFQNNGVVDDSQLPKDRFSAERLKGVDSTLKIQPAKLEDSAVYLCASSLGKDGSNQPQHFGDGTRLSIL.

The gene calls are TRBV9 and TRBJ2-1, with a tentative D call TRBD2 (5 bases). CDR1 and CDR2 from the germline V gene are SGDLS and YYNGEE. The CDR3 is made up of 15 amino acids. V shed 1 base and J shed 8 bases, with 16 bases lying between them. CDR3 DNA: TGTGCCAGCAGCGTAAGCGGCCGAACCTCCGATGAGCAGTTCTTC. Amino acids: CASSVSGRTSDEQFF.

V and J are TRBV7-6 and TRBJ2-5, with 14 positions matching TRBD2. CDR1 is SGHVS and CDR2 is FNYEAQ in the germline V gene. With V trimmed by 5 bases and J by 2 bases, 4 bases remained unmatched. This CDR3 region has 16 residues. The CDR3: CASSLWTSGGQETQYF. The CDR3 nucleotides are TGTGCCAGCAGCCTTTGGACTAGCGGGGGGCAAGAGACCCAGTACTTC.

This clonotype was seen many times. The chain recombines TRBV7-8 with TRBJ2-7; the match to TRBD2 covers 11 bases. The CDR3 is made up of 14 amino acids. Germline V gene data show CDR1 as SGHVS and CDR2 as FQNEAQ. The J segment lost 4 bases and the V segment lost 6 bases, leaving 5 bases of the junction unmatched. CDR3 DNA sequence: TGTGCCAGCAGACCCTCTAGCGGGGGGTACGAGCAGTACGTC. It codes for CASRPSSGGYEQYV.

A note on this clonotype: Possible read error: a much larger clone is one base away. This chain joins TRBV6-5 and TRBJ1-5; D unclear. The CDR3 length is 15 residues. CDR1 is MNHEY and CDR2 is SVGAGI in the germline V gene. The CDR3 sequence: CASSSRITSNQPQNF. CDR3 DNA sequence: TGTGCCAGCAGTAGCAGGATTACGAGCAATCAGCCCCAGAATTTT.

This clonotype was picked up a small number of times. The chain is built from TRBV3-1 and TRBJ2-7, with TRBD1 matching over 7 bases. With 0 bases clipped from V and 5 bases from J, the junction kept 13 bases outside the gene matches. Germline lookup yields CDR1 LGHDT and CDR2 YNNKEL (reference sequence). The CDR3 has 17 amino acids. The CDR3 sequence: CASSQDLGGQALHEQYF. The DNA of the CDR3 is TGTGCCAGCAGCCAAGATCTTGGTGGACAGGCCCTCCACGAGCAGTACTTC.

The chain links TRBV15 to TRBJ2-5, with 11 bases lining up with TRBD1. Germline V gene data show CDR1 as LNHNV and CDR2 as YYDKDF (reference sequence). This CDR3 contains 15 residues. Losses at the gene ends were 5 bases for V and 5 bases for J; bases not matched to a gene: 7. The CDR3 protein is CATSSRDRGDETQYF. CDR3 in DNA: TGTGCCACCAGCTCACGGGACAGGGGGGACGAGACCCAGTACTTC. The complete variable domain, with remaining parts taken from reference TRBV15 and TRBJ2-5, reads DAMVIQNPRYQVTQFGKPVTLSCSQTLNHNVMYWYQQKSSQAPKLLFHYYDKDFNNEADTPDNFQSRRPNTSFCFLDIRSPGLGDTAMYLCATSSRDRGDETQYFGPGTRLLVL.

The chain links TRBV6-2 or TRBV6-3 to TRBJ2-6, with unresolved D. The CDR3 is made up of 13 amino acids. Germline V gene sequence: CDR1 MNHEY, CDR2 SVGEGT. The V end was cut by 7 bases, the J end by 4 bases, with 8 bases between. The chain's CDR3 is CASTRVGANVLTF. In nucleotides, the CDR3 is TGTGCCAGCACCCGGGTAGGGGCCAACGTCCTGACTTTC.

The rearrangement uses TRBV12-3 or TRBV12-4 and TRBJ1-2; TRBD1 matches at 10 bases. The CDR3 is 17 amino acids. Trimming cost V 5 bases and J 4 bases; bases outside gene matches: 13. Here the CDR3 DNA reads TGTGCCAGCAGTACCGATCCGGTGGGACAGGGGACCTATGGCTACACCTTC. It encodes CASSTDPVGQGTYGYTF.

This clonotype was detected only a few times. DNA of the CDR3: TGTGCCAGCAGCTTTTTTACAGGCCCCTACGAGCAGTACGTC. As protein: CASSFFTGPYEQYV. This rearrangement joins TRBV7-2 to TRBJ2-7, with D possibly being TRBD1 (5 bases). Trimming shortened V by 3 bases and J by 2 bases, and 11 bases separated the two germline ends. The CDR3 consists of 14 residues. Germline CDR1 SGHTA, CDR2 FQGNSA.

The rearrangement links TRBV7-8 to TRBJ1-1, with a possible D match to TRBD1 (5 bases). Trimming took off 5 bases at V and 10 bases at J, with 17 bases between the two ends. This CDR3 comprises 13 residues. Germline V lookup: CDR1 SGHVS, CDR2 FQNEAQ. CDR3 DNA sequence: TGTGCCAGCAGCCTGGGGGGAACGAAGGGAGCTTTCTTT. This encodes CASSLGGTKGAFF.

V usage is TRBV6-5 and J usage is TRBJ1-1; maybe TRBD1 (6 bases). The CDR3 totals 17 residues. CDR1 is MNHEY, CDR2 SVGAGI, per germline. V was cut by 2 bases and J by 1 base, with 17 bases left in between. For the CDR3, the DNA is TGTGCCAGCAGTTACCTATCGAGAGCAGGGGCGAACACTGAAGCTTTCTTT. As protein: CASSYLSRAGANTEAFF.

This clonotype was seen a handful of times. This chain joins TRBV5-1 and TRBJ1-5, with D unclear. Germline-derived CDR1 and CDR2 are SGHRS and YFSETQ. This CDR3 region has 18 residues. The germline V and J ends were trimmed by 4 bases and 0 bases, with 20 bases remaining between them. CDR3 sequence reads: CASSLGMEGKYSNQPQHF. Here the CDR3 DNA reads TGCGCCAGCAGCCTGGGTATGGAAGGGAAGTATAGCAATCAGCCCCAGCATTTT. Using reference TRBV5-1 and TRBJ1-5 for the parts outside the CDR3, the full variable domain is KAGVTQTPRYLIKTRGQQVTLSCSPISGHRSVSWYQQTPGQGLQFLFEYFSETQRNKGNFPGRFSGRQFSNSRSEMNVSTLELGDSALYLCASSLGMEGKYSNQPQHFGDGTRLSIL.